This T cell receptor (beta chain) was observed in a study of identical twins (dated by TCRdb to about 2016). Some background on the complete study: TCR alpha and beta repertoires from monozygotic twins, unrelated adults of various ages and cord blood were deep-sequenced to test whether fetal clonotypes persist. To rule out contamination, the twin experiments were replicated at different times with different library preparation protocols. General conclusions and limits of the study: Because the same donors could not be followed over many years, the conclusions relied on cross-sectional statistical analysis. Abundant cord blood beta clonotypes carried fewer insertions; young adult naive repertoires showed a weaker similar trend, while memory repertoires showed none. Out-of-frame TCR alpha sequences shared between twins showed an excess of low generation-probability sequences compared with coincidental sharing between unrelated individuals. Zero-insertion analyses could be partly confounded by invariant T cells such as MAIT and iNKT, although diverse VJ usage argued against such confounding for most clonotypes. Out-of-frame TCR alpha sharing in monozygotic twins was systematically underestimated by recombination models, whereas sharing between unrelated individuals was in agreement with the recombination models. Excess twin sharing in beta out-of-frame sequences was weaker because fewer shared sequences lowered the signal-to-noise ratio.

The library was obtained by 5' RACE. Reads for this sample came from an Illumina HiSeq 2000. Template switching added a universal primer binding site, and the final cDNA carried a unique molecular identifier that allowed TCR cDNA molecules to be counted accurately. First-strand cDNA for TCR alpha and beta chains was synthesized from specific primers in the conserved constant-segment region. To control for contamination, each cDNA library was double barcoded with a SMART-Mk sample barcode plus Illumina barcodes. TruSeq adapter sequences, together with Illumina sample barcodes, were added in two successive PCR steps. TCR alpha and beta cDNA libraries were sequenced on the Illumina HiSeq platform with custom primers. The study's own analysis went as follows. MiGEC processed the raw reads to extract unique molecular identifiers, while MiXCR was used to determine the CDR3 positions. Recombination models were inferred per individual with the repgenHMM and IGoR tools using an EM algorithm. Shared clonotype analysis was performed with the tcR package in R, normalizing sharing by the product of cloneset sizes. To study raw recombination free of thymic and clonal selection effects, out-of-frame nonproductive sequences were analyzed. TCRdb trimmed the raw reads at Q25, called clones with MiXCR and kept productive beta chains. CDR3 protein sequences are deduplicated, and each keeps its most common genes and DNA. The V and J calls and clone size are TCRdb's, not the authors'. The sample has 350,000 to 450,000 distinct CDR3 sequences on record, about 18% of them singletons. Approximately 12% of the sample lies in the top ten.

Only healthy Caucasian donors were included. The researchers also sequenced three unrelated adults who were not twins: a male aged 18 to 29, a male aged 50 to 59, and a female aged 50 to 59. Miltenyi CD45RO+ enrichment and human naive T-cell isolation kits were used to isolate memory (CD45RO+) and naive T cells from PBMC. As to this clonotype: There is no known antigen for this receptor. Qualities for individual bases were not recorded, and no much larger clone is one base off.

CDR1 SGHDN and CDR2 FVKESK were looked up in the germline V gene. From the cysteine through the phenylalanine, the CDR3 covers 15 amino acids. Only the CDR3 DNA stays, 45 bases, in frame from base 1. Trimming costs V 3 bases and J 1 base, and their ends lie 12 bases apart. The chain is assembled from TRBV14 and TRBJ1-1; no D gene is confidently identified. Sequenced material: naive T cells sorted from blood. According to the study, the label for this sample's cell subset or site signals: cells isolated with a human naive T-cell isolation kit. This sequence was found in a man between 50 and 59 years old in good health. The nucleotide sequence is TGTGCCAGCAGCCAGCCCCCAGAGAAGAACACTGAAGCTTTCTTT. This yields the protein CASSQPPEKNTEAFF. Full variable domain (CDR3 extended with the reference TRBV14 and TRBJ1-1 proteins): EAGVTQFPSHSVIEKGQTVTLRCDPISGHDNLYWYRRVMGKEIKFLLHFVKESKQDESGMPNNRFLAERTGGTYSTLKVQPAELEDSGVYFCASSQPPEKNTEAFFGQGTRLTVV.